The present T cell receptor (beta chain) was sequenced within a study of shared clonotypes between healthy human individuals. Study details: The study used three CD4 naive, three CD4 memory, two CD8 naive and one CD8 memory plate per donor.

Profiled with immunoSEQ multiplex PCR; TCRdb holds only in-frame clones, not every one. In the table there are approximately 530,000 clones, approximately 95% of which are singletons. CDR1 and CDR2 from the germline V gene are MGHRA and YSYEKL. V lost 2 bases to trimming and J lost 0 bases, with 8 bases between them. CDR3 length equals 14 residues. Sequenced material: naive CD4+ T cells sorted from blood. Specified subset: CD45RA+ positively selected. The V call is TRBV4-1, the J call TRBJ2-7; either TRBD1 or TRBD2 may supply D (6 bases each). This clonotype originated in a woman younger than 45 in good health. The CDR3 coding sequence is TGCGCCAGCAGCCAACGGGGGCCCTCCTACGAGCAGTACTTC. It codes for CASSQRGPSYEQYF.